This T cell receptor (beta chain) was identified during a study of regulatory T cells in long-lasting Graves disease (dated by TCRdb to about 2021). Concerning the study at large: In the newly diagnosed Graves' disease group, patients had been taking antithyroid drugs for less than 3 months. This study used TCR sequencing and RNA sequencing of peripheral blood to compare persistent Graves' disease patients against newly diagnosed Graves' disease patients. The study was conducted in China and was registered as a clinical trial. TCR sequencing covered 13 persistent and 20 or so newly diagnosed Graves' disease patients, around 33 samples in total.

The library was made by multiplex PCR. Reads for this sample came from an Illumina HiSeq 4000. TCR beta libraries were built with iRepertoire HTBI primers and Arm-PCR amplification of CDR3 regions. Before sequencing, the PCR products went through gel purification. Per the authors' processing: Across samples, about 64 TRBV and 13 to 15 TRBJ segments were identified and used for gene usage analysis of CDR3 amino acid clonotypes. Filtered high-quality paired reads were merged into contigs using COPE and FqMerger. Contigs were aligned with BLAST to IMGT TRBV, TRBD and TRBJ reference genes, and CDR3 was defined per IMGT. Clonotypes above 0.1% frequency were classified as highly expanded clones. Repertoire diversity was measured by Shannon entropy, and V-J evenness by the Gini coefficient. A clonotype found in more than one individual was treated as public. TCRdb applied fastp at Q25 and MiXCR to the public reads, then kept only in-frame beta chains. Rows with one shared CDR3 protein collapse into an entry with the most common genes and DNA. Clone size and V and J calls follow TCRdb, not the original study. This sample holds a few hundred thousand distinct CDR3 sequences; 20% to 25% were observed only once. Roughly 14% of the sample belongs to the ten largest clones.

Including the terminal cysteine and phenylalanine, the CDR3 comprises 15 residues. Just CDR3 DNA is preserved here, 45 bases in frame from base 1. V has 4 bases trimmed and J has 9 bases trimmed; junction bases matching no gene number 8. The germline V gene encodes CDR1 SGHVS and CDR2 FNYEAQ. Notes on this clonotype: Its antigen is currently not known. Within one base of it there is no much larger clone, and no base qualities were kept.

Overall results and qualifications from the work: Compared with newly diagnosed patients, patients with persistent Graves' disease had lower TCR Shannon entropy and fewer highly expanded clones, which suggests clonal expansion. Patients with persistent disease shared more public clonotypes (around 2,700) than newly diagnosed patients did (966). The small sample size was acknowledged by the authors as a limitation that may reduce accuracy. Sequencing and analysis were limited to the TCR beta chain. Peripheral blood alone was examined, since thyroid tissue, which constituted the primary lesion, could not be accessed. Preferential use of TRBV28, TRBJ1-2 and TRBJ2-5 was observed in persistent disease, whereas TRBV20-1 and TRBJ2-1 were favored in newly diagnosed disease.

The time point label corresponds to: newly diagnosed GD, antithyroid drugs for less than 3 months. RNA was extracted from PBMCs in TRIzol for both TCR sequencing and RNA sequencing. The diagnosis of Graves' disease followed American Thyroid Association guidelines. Patients for the study were recruited at an endocrinology department in Xi'an, China. From each patient, 7.5 to 10 milliliters of peripheral blood was collected into an EDTA anticoagulant tube. Ficoll Paque Plus density gradient separation was used to isolate PBMCs, and no additional T cell sorting was done. An Agilent 2100 Bioanalyzer and agarose gel were used to assess RNA quality, and a NanoDrop 2000 was used to measure RNA concentration.

The receptor comes from a female donor with Graves disease. Here the sequenced sample was peripheral blood mononuclear cells (PBMCs), taken at new diagnosis, from a patient treated with antithyroid drugs. Recombination connected TRBV7-6 to TRBJ2-1; the central 11 bases match TRBD2. The CDR3 region reads CASSSRTSGLGEQFF. Read as DNA, the sequence is TGTGCCAGCAGCTCGAGGACTAGCGGGTTAGGTGAGCAGTTCTTC.